The entry that follows covers one T cell receptor beta chain sequence. Its target is not known. The CDR3 loop spans 15 amino acids. V lost 4 bases and J lost 0, with 10 bases in between. Germline-derived CDR1 and CDR2 are SGDLS and YYNGEE. Then a second PCR, running about 7 to 11 cycles, was carried out with a sample-barcoded 5' primer and a J-beta primer mix. Each cDNA molecule was tagged by a template-switch adaptor with 12 random nucleotides. TCRdb recomputed calls from the 5' RACE reads with MiXCR, one row per CDR3 protein. The table records about 590,000 distinct CDR3 sequences, 25% to 35% of them present only once. This entry belongs to a study of blood T cells in healthy people across ages. Points from the study as a whole: Unsorted PBMCs prevented conclusive naive versus antigen-experienced comparison.

The study drew donors from healthy Caucasian individuals in Russia aged about 6 to 95. Total RNA amounts of at least 6 micrograms were extracted per sample. Sequencing was carried out using blood. The rearrangement links TRBV9 to TRBJ1-4; TRBD1 might be the D (6 bases). The TCR comes from a woman of 80 years or more in good health. The CDR3 here is CASSPQGSTNEKLFF. CDR3 bases: TGTGCCAGCAGCCCCCAGGGGTCAACTAATGAAAAACTGTTTTTT. Full variable domain (missing parts from reference TRBV9 and TRBJ1-4): DSGVTQTPKHLITATGQRVTLRCSPRSGDLSVYWYQQSLDQGLQFLIQYYNGEERAKGNILERFSAQQFPDLHSELNLSSLELGDSALYFCASSPQGSTNEKLFFGSGTQLSVL.